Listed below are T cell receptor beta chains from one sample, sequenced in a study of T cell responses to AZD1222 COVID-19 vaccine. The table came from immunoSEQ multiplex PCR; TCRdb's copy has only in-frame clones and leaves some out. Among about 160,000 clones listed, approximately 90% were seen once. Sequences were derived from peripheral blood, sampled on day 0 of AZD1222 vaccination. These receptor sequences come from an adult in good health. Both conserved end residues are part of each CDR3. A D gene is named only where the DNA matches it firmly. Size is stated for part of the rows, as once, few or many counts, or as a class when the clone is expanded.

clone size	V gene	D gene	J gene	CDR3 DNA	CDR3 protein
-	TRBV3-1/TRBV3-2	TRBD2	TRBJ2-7	TGTGCCAGCAGTCCTAGCGGGAGGGCCCACGAGCAGTACTTC	CASSPSGRAHEQYF
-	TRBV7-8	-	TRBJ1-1	TGTGCCAGCAGCTCAGGAAGATCTCTAGAAGCTTTCTTT	CASSSGRSLEAFF
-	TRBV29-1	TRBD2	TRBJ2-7	TGCAGCGTCCGAAGCGGGAAGCCCTACGAGCAGTACTTC	CSVRSGKPYEQYF
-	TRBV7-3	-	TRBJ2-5	TGTGCCAGCAGCCGCGGGCAGGGGGAGACCCAGTACTTC	CASSRGQGETQYF
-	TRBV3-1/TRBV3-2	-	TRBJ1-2	TGTGCCAGCAGCCAAGCCTTAGGGATGAGAACGGAGAACTATGGCTACACCTTC	CASSQALGMRTENYGYTF
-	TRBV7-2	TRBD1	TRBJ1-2	TGTGCCAGCAGACCCGGGACAGCGTATGGCTACACCTTC	CASRPGTAYGYTF
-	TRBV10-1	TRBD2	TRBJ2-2	TGCGCCAGCAGCGGGACTAGCGGAGGGGCGAACACCGGGGAGCTGTTTTTT	CASSGTSGGANTGELFF
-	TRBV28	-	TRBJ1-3	TGTGCCAGCAGTTCCCCCGGACTGTGGGATGGAAACACCATATATTTT	CASSSPGLWDGNTIYF
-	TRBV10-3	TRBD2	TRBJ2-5	TGTGCCATTGGTAGCGGGAGAGGGGGAGAGACCCAGTACTTC	CAIGSGRGGETQYF
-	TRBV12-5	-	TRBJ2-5	TGTGCTAGTGGTTTGGTCTCTGGGGAGACCCAGTACTTC	CASGLVSGETQYF
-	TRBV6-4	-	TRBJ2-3	TGTGCCAGCAGTGACTTGAGTAGCGGCACAGATACGCAGTATTTT	CASSDLSSGTDTQYF
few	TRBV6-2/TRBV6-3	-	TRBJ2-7	TGTGCCAGCAGTTCTTCCCCCCTAGGTACCTACGAGCAGTACTTC	CASSSSPLGTYEQYF
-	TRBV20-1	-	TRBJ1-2	TGCAGTGCTAGCGGCAACTATGGCTACACCTTC	CSASGNYGYTF
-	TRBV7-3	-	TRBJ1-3	TGTGCCAGCAGCTTAAACGCCAACTCTGGAAACACCATATATTTT	CASSLNANSGNTIYF
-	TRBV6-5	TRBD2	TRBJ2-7	TGTGCCAGCAGTACTACTAGCGGGAGCGGGTACGAGCAGTACTTC	CASSTTSGSGYEQYF
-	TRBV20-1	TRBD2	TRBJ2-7	TGCAGTGCTAGTGGCGGGAGCTCCTACGAGCAGTACTTC	CSASGGSSYEQYF
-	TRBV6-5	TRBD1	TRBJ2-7	TGTGCCAGCAGTTACTTAGACAGGGGAAGGGTGGACGAGCAGTACTTC	CASSYLDRGRVDEQYF
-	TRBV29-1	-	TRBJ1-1	TGCAGCGTTGCACGGAAAATGAACACTGAAGCTTTCTTT	CSVARKMNTEAFF
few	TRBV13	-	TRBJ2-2	TGTGCCAGCAGCTTAGAAGGAGAGGGCGGGGAGCTGTTTTTT	CASSLEGEGGELFF
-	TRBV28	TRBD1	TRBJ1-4	TGTGCCAGCAGTTCCAGCCTCCGGGACAGGGCTGAAAAACTGTTTTTT	CASSSSLRDRAEKLFF
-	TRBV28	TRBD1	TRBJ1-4	TGTGCCAGCACGCCCGGGACAGGTTCTGAAAAACTGTTTTTT	CASTPGTGSEKLFF
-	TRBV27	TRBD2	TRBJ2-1	TGTGCCAGCAGTGCCGGGACTACATCCTCCGAGCAGTTCTTC	CASSAGTTSSEQFF
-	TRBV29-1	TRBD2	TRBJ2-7	TGCAGCGCTCGACTAGCGGGGGCCTACGAGCAGTACTTC	CSARLAGAYEQYF
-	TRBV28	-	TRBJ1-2	TGTGCCAGCAGTTTAGTAGGGGTTGGCTACACCTTC	CASSLVGVGYTF
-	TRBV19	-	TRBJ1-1	TGTGCCAGTACCGGGACGAACACTGAAGCTTTCTTT	CASTGTNTEAFF
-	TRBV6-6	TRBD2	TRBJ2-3	TGTGCCAGCAGTTACGGGCTAGCGGTAAACACAGATACGCAGTATTTT	CASSYGLAVNTDTQYF
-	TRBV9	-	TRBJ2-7	TGTGCCAGCAGCTCAACCGGGACGGGATACGGGCAGTACTTC	CASSSTGTGYGQYF
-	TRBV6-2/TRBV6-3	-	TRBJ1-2	TGTGCCAGCAGTCCACCTCTCCGGGGGACTAACTATGGCTACACCTTC	CASSPPLRGTNYGYTF
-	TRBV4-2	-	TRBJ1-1	TGTGCCAGCCGGGGGCAGGGGAACACTGAAGCTTTCTTT	CASRGQGNTEAFF
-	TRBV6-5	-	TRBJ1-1	TGTGCCAGCAGTTATGGGGCCGGGTCGGGGTACACTGAAGCTTTCTTT	CASSYGAGSGYTEAFF
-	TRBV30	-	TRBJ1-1	TGTGCTTCGGACTTCAGGGCGAACACTGAAGCTTTCTTT	CASDFRANTEAFF
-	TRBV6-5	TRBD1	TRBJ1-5	TGTGCCAGCAGTTACTCGACAGGGAGGGGACCCCAGCATTTT	CASSYSTGRGPQHF
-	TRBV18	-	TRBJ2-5	TGTGCCAGCTCTTCTGGAGTGGGGACCCAGTACTTC	CASSSGVGTQYF